Listed below are T cell receptor beta chains from one sample, sequenced in a study of cytomegalovirus exposure and HLA in healthy donors. Here immunoSEQ multiplex PCR was the method, and the copy in TCRdb shows in-frame clones only, minus some. Found here are 150,000 to 200,000 clones, about four fifths of them singletons; the top ten hold approximately 0.99%. The sample comprised PBMCs. These receptors came from a woman between 40 and 50 years old in good health and CMV-seronegative. Both conserved end residues are trimmed from each CDR3.

>TRBJ2-1|TRBV29-1
SVPLGGSSYNEQF
>TRBJ1-3|TRBV5-6
ASSLGPAGHGRSGNTIY
>TRBJ2-7|TRBV9
ASSVRGGLSSYEQY
>TRBJ1-1|TRBV4-3
ASSKQGITEAF
>TRBJ2-2|TRBV29-1
SVVSGPDTGELF
>TRBJ2-7|TRBV5-1
ASSLARGTYEQY
>-|TRBV4-1
ASSQAPSGNPYEQY
>TRBJ2-1|TRBV5-1
ASSWDNNNEQF
>TRBJ1-1|TRBV5-4
ASRLAGEHTEAF
>TRBJ2-2|TRBV9
ASSASGTRGSGELF
>TRBJ2-1|TRBV11-2
ASKVTGHLDNEQF
>TRBJ1-1|TRBV5-6
ASSFRDSTEAF
>TRBJ2-7|TRBV6-6
ASSHGLLYEQY
>TRBJ2-7|TRBV7-2
ASSLTGQGYEQY